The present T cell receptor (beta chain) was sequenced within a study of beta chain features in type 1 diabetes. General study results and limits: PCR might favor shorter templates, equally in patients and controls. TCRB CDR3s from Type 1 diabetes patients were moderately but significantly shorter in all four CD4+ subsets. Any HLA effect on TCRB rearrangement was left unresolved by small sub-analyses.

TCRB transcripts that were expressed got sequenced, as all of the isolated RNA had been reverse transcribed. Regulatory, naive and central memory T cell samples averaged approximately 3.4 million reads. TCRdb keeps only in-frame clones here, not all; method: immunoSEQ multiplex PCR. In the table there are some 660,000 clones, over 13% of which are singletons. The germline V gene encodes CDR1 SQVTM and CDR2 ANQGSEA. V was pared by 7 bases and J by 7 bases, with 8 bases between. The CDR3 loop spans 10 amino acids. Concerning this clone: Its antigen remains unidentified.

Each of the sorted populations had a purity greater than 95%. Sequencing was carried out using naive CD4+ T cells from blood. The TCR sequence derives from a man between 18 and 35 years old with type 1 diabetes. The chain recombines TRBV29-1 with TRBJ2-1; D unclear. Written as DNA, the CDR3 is TGCAGCGGTCTAGTAAATGAGCAGTTCTTC. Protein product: CSGLVNEQFF.